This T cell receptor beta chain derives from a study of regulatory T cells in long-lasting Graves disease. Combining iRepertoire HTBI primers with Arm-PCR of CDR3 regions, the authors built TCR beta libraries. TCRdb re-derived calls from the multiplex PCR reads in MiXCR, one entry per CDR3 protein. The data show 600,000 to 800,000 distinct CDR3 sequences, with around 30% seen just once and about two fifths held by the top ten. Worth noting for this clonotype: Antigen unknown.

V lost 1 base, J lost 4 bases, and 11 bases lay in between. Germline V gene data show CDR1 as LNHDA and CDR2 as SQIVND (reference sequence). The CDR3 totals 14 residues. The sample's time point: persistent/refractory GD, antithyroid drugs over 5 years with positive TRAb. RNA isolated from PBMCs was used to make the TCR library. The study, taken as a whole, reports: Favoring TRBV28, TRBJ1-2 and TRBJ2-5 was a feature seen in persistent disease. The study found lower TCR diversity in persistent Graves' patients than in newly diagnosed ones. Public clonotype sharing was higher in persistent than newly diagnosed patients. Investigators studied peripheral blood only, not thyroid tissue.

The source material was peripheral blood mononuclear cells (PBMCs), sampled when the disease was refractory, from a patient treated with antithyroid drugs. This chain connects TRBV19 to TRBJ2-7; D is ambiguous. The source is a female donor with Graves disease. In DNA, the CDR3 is TGTGCCAGTAGTATAGTCGAGAGGCCTTACGAGCAGTACTTC. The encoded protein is CASSIVERPYEQYF. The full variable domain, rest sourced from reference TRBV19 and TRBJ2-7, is DGGITQSPKYLFRKEGQNVTLSCEQNLNHDAMYWYRQDPGQGLRLIYYSQIVNDFQKGDIAEGYSVSREKKESFPLTVTSAQKNPTAFYLCASSIVERPYEQYFGPGTRLTVT.